These 32 T cell receptor beta chains share one sample of origin, sequenced in a study of T cell responses to AZD1222 COVID-19 vaccine. Sequenced by immunoSEQ multiplex PCR; TCRdb stores in-frame clones only, minus some. In the table there are 110,000 to 150,000 clones, 85% to 95% of which are singletons. The source was peripheral blood, collected after recovery from COVID-19. Source of these receptors: an adult who had recovered from COVID-19.

This clone was seen just once. This chain connects TRBV28 to TRBJ2-7; D ambiguous. Germline V CDR1 and CDR2: MDHEN, SYDVKM. V lost 3 bases and J lost 4, with 25 bases in between. The CDR3 length is 18 residues. As DNA, the CDR3 is TGTGCCAGCAGTTTGACCCCAAGCCTAGTGATTACCTTGTACGAGCAGTACTTC. Amino acids: CASSLTPSLVITLYEQYF.

This chain's CDR3 is CASSPREGTGNTIYF. As DNA, the CDR3 is TGTGCCAGCTCACCAAGGGAAGGGACTGGAAACACCATATATTTT. V and J are TRBV18 and TRBJ1-3; D gene uncertain. Germline V lookup: CDR1 KGHSH, CDR2 LQKENI. V was clipped by 2 bases and J by 2 bases, with 10 bases between them. The CDR3 sequence is 15 residues long.

The chain employs TRBV5-1 and TRBJ2-2, with D uncertain. The CDR3 is 13 amino acids. Germline CDR1 is SGHRS and CDR2 is YFSETQ. Trimming removed 4 bases from V and 3 bases from J, with 7 bases in between. As DNA, the CDR3 is TGCGCCAGCAGCACACCCGACACCGGGGAGCTGTTTTTT. Translation: CASSTPDTGELFF.

This chain connects TRBV5-1 to TRBJ2-3; tentatively, D is TRBD2 (5 bases). CDR1 is SGHRS and CDR2 is YFSETQ in the germline V gene. The CDR3 is 14 residues long. V was pared by 2 bases and J by 2 bases, with 9 bases between. The CDR3 is CASSFGGYTDTQYF. The CDR3 DNA sequence: TGCGCCAGCAGCTTTGGCGGGTACACAGATACGCAGTATTTT.

V usage is TRBV9 and J usage is TRBJ1-3; unclear D gene. V was shortened by 4 bases and J by 0 bases, with 8 bases between the two germline ends. The germline CDR1 and CDR2 sequences are SGDLS and YYNGEE. The CDR3 spans 14 residues. This chain's CDR3 is CASSKQVSGNTIYF. For the CDR3, the DNA is TGTGCCAGCAGCAAGCAGGTCTCTGGAAACACCATATATTTT.

The rearrangement uses TRBV11-2 and TRBJ2-2; 7 bases fit TRBD2. The germline CDR1 and CDR2 sequences are SGHAT and FQNNGV. V was pared by 3 bases and J by 0 bases, with 7 bases of the junction left unmatched. The CDR3 sequence is 17 residues long. The chain's CDR3 is CASSFDGGGANTGELFF. The CDR3 coding sequence is TGTGCCAGCAGCTTTGACGGGGGAGGGGCGAACACCGGGGAGCTGTTTTTT. Based on the CDR3 plus reference TRBV11-2 and TRBJ2-2, the full variable domain is EAGVAQSPRYKIIEKRQSVAFWCNPISGHATLYWYQQILGQGPKLLIQFQNNGVVDDSQLPKDRFSAERLKGVDSTLKIQPAKLEDSAVYLCASSFDGGGANTGELFFGEGSRLTVL.

The V gene is TRBV2, the J gene TRBJ2-5, with 10 bases that match TRBD2. The CDR3 loop spans 16 amino acids. CDR1 SNHLY and CDR2 FYNNEI come from the germline V gene. V trimming: 5 bases; J trimming: 1 base; junction bases outside the gene matches: 7. The DNA for the CDR3 is TGTGCCAGCAGTAGACCTAGCGGGGGCTTCCAAGAGACCCAGTACTTC. This encodes CASSRPSGGFQETQYF.

V and J are TRBV18 and TRBJ2-1; TRBD1 matches at 9 bases. CDR3 length equals 16 residues. V was pared by 0 bases and J by 4 bases, with 4 bases of the junction left unmatched. CDR1 is KGHSH, CDR2 LQKENI, per germline. CDR3 amino acids: CASSPPTGGRYNEQFF. The CDR3, as DNA: TGTGCCAGCTCACCACCAACAGGGGGCAGGTACAATGAGCAGTTCTTC.

The CDR3 sequence: CASSQDEWPGGGYTF. In DNA, the CDR3 is TGCGCCAGCAGCCAAGATGAATGGCCAGGGGGTGGCTACACCTTC. The rearrangement links TRBV4-1 to TRBJ1-2; 7 nucleotides align to TRBD1. Losses at the gene ends were 0 bases for V and 7 bases for J; bases not matched to a gene: 8. This CDR3 has 15 amino acids. Germline CDR1 reads MGHRA; CDR2 reads YSYEKL.

CDR3 sequence (DNA): TGTGCCAGCAGCCAAACAATGGAGCAGTTCTTC. Protein product: CASSQTMEQFF. V usage is TRBV3-1 (or the pseudogene TRBV3-2) and J usage is TRBJ2-1; D ambiguous. The V gene's germline CDR1 is LGHDT and CDR2 YNNKEL (reference sequence). The CDR3 has 11 residues. Trimming stripped 2 bases from V and 10 bases from J, with 6 bases between.

The chain has TRBV4-1 and TRBJ1-2; D is unresolved. The length of the CDR3 is 13 residues. CDR1 is MGHRA and CDR2 is YSYEKL in the germline V gene. The V end was cut by 1 base, the J end by 5 bases, with 8 bases between. The CDR3 reads CASSQGPTYGYTF. CDR3 DNA: TGCGCCAGCAGCCAAGGGCCTACTTATGGCTACACCTTC.

The genes are TRBV20-1 and TRBJ2-5; no definite D call. Germline V gene lookup returns CDR1 DFQATT and CDR2 SNEGSKA (reference sequence). CDR3 size: 10 residues. Trimming shortened V by 5 bases and J by 5 bases, and 6 bases separated the two germline ends. The CDR3: CSARRETQYF. The CDR3 DNA follows: TGCAGTGCTCGACGGGAGACCCAGTACTTC.

This chain joins TRBV5-1 and TRBJ2-2; tentatively, D is TRBD2 (5 bases). The CDR3 runs to 14 residues. Trimming removed 7 bases at V and 2 bases at J, with 12 bases between. Looked up from germline, CDR1 is SGHRS and CDR2 is YFSETQ. The CDR3 sequence: CASRAGQNTGELFF. CDR3 in DNA: TGCGCCAGCCGGGCGGGTCAAAACACCGGGGAGCTGTTTTTT.

This chain's CDR3 is CASSYSRTSGSDEQFF. CDR3 DNA sequence: TGTGCCAGCAGCTATAGCCGGACTAGCGGGAGTGATGAGCAGTTCTTC. The V and J genes are TRBV6-6 and TRBJ2-1; 13 bases align to TRBD2. Germline assignment: CDR1 MNHNY and CDR2 SVGAGI (reference sequence). V lost 6 bases and J lost 8; bases outside the gene matches: 10. The CDR3 extends over 16 amino acids.

This chain's CDR3 is CASSLFALAGGPSGETQYF. The CDR3, as DNA: TGTGCCAGCAGTTTATTTGCCCTAGCGGGAGGGCCCAGCGGAGAGACCCAGTACTTC. This chain uses TRBV27 with TRBJ2-5; 12 bases are shared with TRBD2. The CDR3 spans 19 residues. The V and J ends lost 1 base and 4 bases, in that order; junction bases with no gene match: 13. From germline, CDR1 is MNHEY and CDR2 SMNVEV (reference sequence).

The chain recombines TRBV9 with TRBJ2-2, with TRBD1 identical over 8 bases. The V gene end was trimmed by 1 base and the J gene end by 6 bases; junction bases not matched to a gene: 11. Germline values: CDR1 SGDLS, CDR2 YYNGEE. This CDR3 comprises 17 residues. For the CDR3, the DNA is TGTGCCAGCAGCGTAAACGCAGGGGGCCTGAAGGCCGGGGAGCTGTTTTTT. This gives the protein CASSVNAGGLKAGELFF. Looking up the rest from reference TRBV9 and TRBJ2-2 gives the full variable domain: DSGVTQTPKHLITATGQRVTLRCSPRSGDLSVYWYQQSLDQGLQFLIQYYNGEERAKGNILERFSAQQFPDLHSELNLSSLELGDSALYFCASSVNAGGLKAGELFFGEGSRLTVL.

The gene calls are TRBV3-1 (or the pseudogene TRBV3-2) and TRBJ2-4, with 9 positions matching TRBD1. CDR1 and CDR2 (germline): LGHDT, YNNKEL (reference sequence). V lost 1 base, J lost 8 bases, and 6 bases stayed unmatched. CDR3 length: 15 amino acids. Here the CDR3 reads CASSQVGQGIDIQYF. The CDR3 bases are TGTGCCAGCAGCCAAGTCGGACAGGGGATAGACATTCAGTACTTC.

J is TRBJ1-1 and V is TRBV19, with unresolved D. V lost 4 bases, J lost 5 bases, and 11 bases lay in between. CDR3 length equals 13 residues. CDR1 is LNHDA and CDR2 is SQIVND in the germline V gene (reference sequence). CDR3 nucleotide sequence: TGTGCCAGTAGTAGGCCAGAGGGAACTGAAGCTTTCTTT. This translates into CASSRPEGTEAFF.

This CDR3 reads CASSLGLISQEGAYEQYF. CDR3 nucleotide sequence: TGCGCCAGCAGCTTAGGCCTAATTTCACAGGAAGGTGCCTACGAGCAGTACTTC. The V gene is TRBV5-1, the J gene TRBJ2-7, with TRBD1 as a possible D gene (5 bases). The CDR3 consists of 18 residues. CDR1 and CDR2 (germline): SGHRS, YFSETQ. Between the trimmed V and J ends, which lost 2 bases and 2 bases, there was a span of 23 bases.

V and J are TRBV19 and TRBJ2-2, with TRBD1 matching 10 bases. CDR1 and CDR2 (germline): LNHDA, SQIVND (reference sequence). This CDR3 comprises 17 residues. V shed 5 bases and J 5 bases; nucleotides not matched to a gene: 11. Here the CDR3 reads CASSSRQGASLTGELFF. The CDR3 nucleotides read TGTGCCAGTAGTTCCCGACAGGGGGCATCGTTGACCGGGGAGCTGTTTTTT.

For the CDR3, the DNA is TGCAGCGTTGAGAGGACAAATAACTATGGCTACACCTTC. It codes for CSVERTNNYGYTF. The V and J genes are TRBV29-1 and TRBJ1-2, with TRBD1 as a possible D gene (5 bases). Germline CDR1 reads SQVTM; CDR2 reads ANQGSEA. The CDR3 runs 13 residues. Deletions cut 3 bases from V and 1 base from J, with 9 bases between.

V and J are TRBV2 and TRBJ1-1, with 7 bases aligning to TRBD1. J was trimmed by 4 bases and V by 7 bases; bases with no gene match: 12. The CDR3 runs 15 residues. The germline gives CDR1 SNHLY, CDR2 FYNNEI. The CDR3: CASIPGQIGGTEAFF. The CDR3, as DNA: TGTGCCAGCATCCCGGGACAGATCGGGGGCACTGAAGCTTTCTTT.

The chain combines TRBV14 with TRBJ2-3, with D perhaps TRBD2 (6 bases). Germline-derived CDR1 and CDR2 are SGHDN and FVKESK. This CDR3 has 13 residues. In nucleotides, the CDR3 is TGTGCGCGCACGGACGGAGGGCCAGATACGCAGTATTTT. Translating gives CARTDGGPDTQYF.

The CDR3 loop reads CASSLVMTSGNTQYF. The CDR3 coding sequence is TGTGCCAGCAGCTTGGTGATGACTAGCGGAAATACGCAGTATTTT. This sequence joins TRBV5-6 and TRBJ2-3; 9 positions match TRBD2. V shed 0 bases, J shed 7 bases, and the junction held 6 bases outside the gene matches. Germline loops: CDR1 SGHDT, CDR2 YYEEEE. The CDR3 is 15 residues long.

The chain uses TRBV7-9 and TRBJ2-5; D may be TRBD1 (6 bases). The V gene lost 3 bases and the J gene lost 1 base, with 12 bases spanning the gap. In germline, CDR1 is SEHNR, CDR2 FQNEAQ (reference sequence). The CDR3 extends over 15 amino acids. CDR3 bases: TGTGCCAGCAGCTTGGTCCGGGACATCCAAGAGACCCAGTACTTC. Translating gives CASSLVRDIQETQYF.

The V gene is TRBV5-6, the J gene TRBJ2-1, with a possible D match to TRBD1 (6 bases). The ends were cut back, 3 bases at V and 2 bases at J, with 15 bases in the middle. CDR1 SGHDT and CDR2 YYEEEE come from the germline V gene. The CDR3 is 16 amino acids. The CDR3 DNA is TGTGCCAGCAGCTCAAGACAGGATCTCACCTACAATGAGCAGTTCTTC. Translated, it gives CASSSRQDLTYNEQFF.

The chain has TRBV2 and TRBJ2-1, with a weak D call TRBD2 (5 bases). Trimming stripped 0 bases from V and 8 bases from J, with 17 bases between. Germline CDR1 is SNHLY and CDR2 is FYNNEI. This CDR3 comprises 16 residues. CDR3 DNA: TGTGCCAGCAGTGAAGCGCTTAGGGCCTCCGGGGATGAGCAGTTCTTC. Translated, it gives CASSEALRASGDEQFF.

The rearrangement uses TRBV4-1 and TRBJ1-2; 8 bases match TRBD1. The CDR3 length is 15 residues. Germline V lookup: CDR1 MGHRA, CDR2 YSYEKL. The ends lost 1 base at V and 6 bases at J; junction bases unmatched: 7. The DNA of the CDR3 is TGCGCCAGCAGCCAAGTGACAGGGGCCTCCCATGGCTACACCTTC. It yields the protein CASSQVTGASHGYTF.

Of note for this clone: The junction differs from germline at one of its ends, possibly a read error. V is TRBV14 and J is TRBJ2-6; D gene uncertain. CDR3 size: 14 residues. Germline-derived CDR1 and CDR2 are SGHDN and FVKESK. The CDR3 sequence: CVSSQVSGANVLTF. The CDR3 region has the DNA TGTGTCAGCAGCCAAGTATCTGGGGCCAACGTCCTGACTTTC.

J is TRBJ2-3 and V is TRBV19; possibly TRBD1 or TRBD2 for D (5 bases each). Germline assignment: CDR1 LNHDA and CDR2 SQIVND (reference sequence). The CDR3 is 15 amino acids. The V and J ends lost 5 bases and 2 bases respectively, with 14 bases between them. This chain's CDR3 is CASSPRDPYTDTQYF. CDR3 nucleotide sequence: TGTGCCAGTAGTCCCCGGGACCCATACACAGATACGCAGTATTTT.

The chain recombines TRBV5-1 with TRBJ1-1; 7 positions match TRBD1. Germline V gene lookup returns CDR1 SGHRS and CDR2 YFSETQ. This CDR3 has 15 amino acids. Unmatched junction bases numbered 8, after V lost 4 bases and J lost 2 bases. CDR3 bases: TGCGCCAGCAGCGGGGCCGGGACAGTAAACACTGAAGCTTTCTTT. It translates to CASSGAGTVNTEAFF.

The chain is built from TRBV24-1 and TRBJ1-4; D not certain. Germline assignment: CDR1 KGHDR and CDR2 SFDVKD. Trimming shortened V by 0 bases and J by 8 bases, and 9 bases separated the two germline ends. The CDR3 loop spans 14 amino acids. The CDR3 spells CATSDLRKLEKLFF. In DNA form, the CDR3 reads TGTGCCACCAGTGATTTGCGGAAATTGGAAAAACTGTTTTTT.